One and the same sample provided the 14 T cell receptor beta chains below, sequenced in a study of spatial heterogeneity in lung cancer. TCRdb passed the 5' RACE reads through MiXCR, listing each CDR3 protein once. The sample includes approximately 15,000 distinct CDR3 sequences, roughly 3.9% of them seen just once. Stated time point: sample taken at primary tumor resection. The sample here was normal lung tissue next to the tumor, taken at surgery. These receptors all come from a male donor with early-stage non-small cell lung cancer.

Many counts were recorded for this clonotype. Since the library was made to target alpha chains, this beta chain is a stray read and its abundance is not meaningful. The rearrangement uses TRBV5-1 and TRBJ1-1; 8 nucleotides line up with TRBD1. The CDR3 is 14 amino acids. V shed 4 bases and J 9 bases; nucleotides not matched to a gene: 11. Germline CDR1 is SGHRS and CDR2 is YFSETQ. CDR3 loop: CASSTGQGDMKAFF. CDR3 nucleotide sequence: TGCGCCAGCAGCACCGGACAGGGAGATATGAAAGCTTTCTTT. Looking up the rest from reference TRBV5-1 and TRBJ1-1 gives the full variable domain: KAGVTQTPRYLIKTRGQQVTLSCSPISGHRSVSWYQQTPGQGLQFLFEYFSETQRNKGNFPGRFSGRQFSNSRSEMNVSTLELGDSALYLCASSTGQGDMKAFFGQGTRLTVV.

This clonotype appeared many times. This beta chain is a stray sequence in a library constructed for alpha chains; its clone size is not meaningful. V is TRBV11-1 and J is TRBJ1-1; D is possibly TRBD1 (5 bases). V was clipped by 1 base and J by 4 bases, with 13 bases between them. Germline lookup yields CDR1 SGHAT and CDR2 FQDESV (reference sequence). This CDR3 spans 15 amino acids. Here the CDR3 DNA reads TGTGCCAGCAGCTTAGTCGCAGGTGGGGGCACTGAAGCTTTCTTT. It encodes CASSLVAGGGTEAFF.

This clonotype was counted many times. The size of this beta chain means little, since it is a stray read in a library made for alpha chains. The rearrangement links TRBV5-1 to TRBJ1-5; D not resolved. The V end was cut by 4 bases, the J end by 8 bases, with 13 bases between. The germline gives CDR1 SGHRS, CDR2 YFSETQ. The length of the CDR3 is 13 residues. The CDR3, as DNA: TGCGCCAGCAGCCTGGGTGGAGGTGAGCCCCAGCATTTT. Protein product: CASSLGGGEPQHF.

About this clonotype itself: Since the library was made to target alpha chains, this beta chain is a stray read and its abundance is not meaningful. The chain is built from TRBV7-9 and TRBJ2-5; D remains unclear. The length of the CDR3 is 11 residues. With 7 bases removed from V and 1 base from J, the gap between germline ends came to 4 bases. Germline V gene sequence: CDR1 SEHNR, CDR2 FQNEAQ (reference sequence). The CDR3 loop is CASISQETQYF. The CDR3 nucleotides read TGTGCCAGCATCTCCCAAGAGACCCAGTACTTC.

This clonotype has ten or more counts. Since it is a stray read in a library aimed at alpha chains, this beta chain has a size that is not meaningful. J is TRBJ2-1 and V is TRBV20-1, with TRBD2 matching over 7 bases. This CDR3 comprises 14 residues. Germline V gives CDR1 DFQATT, CDR2 SNEGSKA (reference sequence). V trimming: 4 bases; J trimming: 9 bases; junction bases outside the gene matches: 12. Here the CDR3 DNA reads TGCAGTGCTAAGAGGACTAGTGGGGTAGGTGAGCAGTTCTTC. Translation gives CSAKRTSGVGEQFF.

This clonotype was seen many times. Found in a library prepared for alpha chains, this beta chain is an off-target read, and its abundance has little meaning. CDR3 coding DNA: TGTGCCAGCAGTCCACCGAGACAGGGAGGACAAGAGACCCAGTACTTC. It yields the protein CASSPPRQGGQETQYF. The rearrangement links TRBV2 to TRBJ2-5; TRBD1 might be the D (7 bases). The CDR3 spans 16 residues. Germline assignment: CDR1 SNHLY and CDR2 FYNNEI. Trimming removed 5 bases at V and 2 bases at J, with 18 bases between. The full variable domain, completed using reference TRBV2 and TRBJ2-5, is EPEVTQTPSHQVTQMGQEVILRCVPISNHLYFYWYRQILGQKVEFLVSFYNNEISEKSEIFDDQFSVERPDGSNFTLKIRSTKLEDSAMYFCASSPPRQGGQETQYFGPGTRLLVL.

This clonotype is deemed medium-sized. With the library built for alpha chains, this beta chain is off target and its frequency is not meaningful. The chain links TRBV28 to TRBJ2-7; weak D call: TRBD2 (5 bases). The germline V gene has CDR1 MDHEN and CDR2 SYDVKM. V shed 8 bases and J shed 0 bases, with 17 bases lying between them. CDR3 length: 15 amino acids. As DNA, the CDR3 is TGTGCCAGCGGGTCCGAGGAGGCCAGCTCCTACGAGCAGTACTTC. It encodes CASGSEEASSYEQYF.

Ten or more counts support this clonotype. Being off target in a library aimed at alpha chains, this beta chain has a size of little meaning. The V and J genes are TRBV19 and TRBJ2-6; TRBD1 is a possible D gene (6 bases). V lost 5 bases and J 4 bases, leaving 12 bases between the germline ends. In germline, CDR1 is LNHDA, CDR2 SQIVND (reference sequence). The CDR3 extends over 15 amino acids. In DNA, the CDR3 is TGTGCCAGTAGTTATCAGGGGCAAGGGGCCAACGTCCTGACTTTC. Translating it yields CASSYQGQGANVLTF.

The table lists this clonotype with many counts. This beta chain is a stray read from a library made for alpha chains; its abundance is not meaningful. The chain carries TRBV12-2 and TRBJ2-7; the table's D call, TRBD2, has no DNA check behind it. TRBV12-2 is an annotated pseudogene. The CDR3 is made up of 17 amino acids. CDR3 region: CASRLRGQGLADYEQYF. As DNA, the CDR3 is TGTGCAAGTCGCTTAAGGGGACAGGGACTAGCGGATTACGAGCAGTACTTC.

This clonotype has a count of ten or more. A library prepared for alpha chains yielded this beta chain as an off-target read; its size is of little meaning. This chain joins TRBV9 and TRBJ2-7; TRBD2 agrees at 8 bases. This CDR3 has 16 residues. J lost 3 bases, V lost 0 bases, and 8 bases had no gene match. Germline values: CDR1 SGDLS, CDR2 YYNGEE. CDR3 in amino acids: CASSVGAGGPIYEQYF. CDR3 nucleotides: TGTGCCAGCAGCGTAGGGGCGGGAGGTCCTATCTACGAGCAGTACTTC.

This clonotype has a count of ten or more. This beta chain slipped into a library made for alpha chains as a stray read, so its size is not meaningful. This chain joins TRBV7-2 and TRBJ2-3; 8 nucleotides match TRBD2. CDR1 is SGHTA, CDR2 FQGNSA, per germline. After removal of 1 base from V and 7 bases from J, the junction contained 13 bases not matched to a gene. CDR3 size: 17 residues. CDR3 region: CASSLGVSSGPSYTQYF. CDR3 nucleotide sequence: TGTGCCAGCAGCTTAGGTGTCTCTAGCGGGCCAAGTTATACGCAGTATTTT.

Comment on this clonotype: Within a library made for alpha chains, this beta chain is off target, and its count is uninformative. The chain is built from TRBV30 and TRBJ2-7; 9 bases agree with TRBD1. The V gene end was trimmed by 5 bases and the J gene end by 6 bases; junction bases not matched to a gene: 8. The CDR3 loop spans 13 amino acids. Germline V gene lookup returns CDR1 GTSNPN and CDR2 SVGIG (reference sequence). CDR3 protein: CAWAGTGLGEQYF. The CDR3 nucleotides are TGTGCCTGGGCCGGGACAGGGTTAGGCGAGCAGTACTTC. Using reference TRBV30 and TRBJ2-7 for the parts outside the CDR3, the full variable domain is SQTIHQWPATLVQPVGSPLSLECTVEGTSNPNLYWYRQAAGRGLQLLFYSVGIGQISSEVPQNLSASRPQDRQFILSSKKLLLSDSGFYLCAWAGTGLGEQYFGPGTRLTVT.

This clonotype occurred many times. This beta chain is an off-target read within a library intended for alpha chains, so its frequency means little. The J gene is TRBJ2-2, the V gene TRBV6-2 or TRBV6-3; the match to TRBD1 covers 12 bases. This CDR3 has 16 residues. The trim removed 5 bases at V and 7 bases at J, leaving 8 bases unmatched. From germline, CDR1 is MNHEY and CDR2 SVGEGT. CDR3 DNA sequence: TGTGCCAGCAGTACAGGGACAGGGGGCTTTATCGGGGAGCTGTTTTTT. Encoded protein: CASSTGTGGFIGELFF.

This clonotype was picked up many times. This beta chain slipped into a library made for alpha chains as a stray read, so its size is not meaningful. The chain carries TRBV2 and TRBJ2-3; either TRBD1 or TRBD2 may supply D (6 bases each). The V gene's germline CDR1 is SNHLY and CDR2 FYNNEI. V shed 8 bases and J shed 5 bases, with 29 bases lying between them. The CDR3 length is 18 residues. In DNA form, the CDR3 reads TGTGCCAGCCAGTTCGGGGGCTATGTGAACGGGAGAAAAGATACGCAGTATTTT. As protein: CASQFGGYVNGRKDTQYF.